The rows below give T cell receptor beta chains drawn from one sample of a study of T cell repertoires in cytomegalovirus infection. TCRdb passed the reads through MiXCR, listing each CDR3 protein once. Found here are around 900,000 distinct CDR3 sequences, around a third of them singletons; the top ten hold about 14%. These receptors lack a known antigen. The specimen comprised cultured CD8+ T cells from PBMCs, sampled from culture after CMV antigen stimulation. The receptors come from a human donor in good health (CMV status not recorded). Some clones in this sample may be carry-over from other donors' samples. CDR3s include the opening cysteine and the closing phenylalanine or tryptophan. The D gene is left open where the match is weak. Clone size is shown for a subset of rows, as once, few, many or a class of expanded clone.

abundance	j_gene	v_gene	d_gene	CDR3aa	CDR3nt
few	TRBJ1-2	TRBV27	NA	CASSLSWHDDGYTF	TGTGCCAGCAGTTTATCTTGGCACGATGATGGCTACACCTTC
NA	TRBJ2-5	TRBV6-2/TRBV6-3	NA	CASSYSMDNQETQYF	TGTGCCAGCAGTTACTCGATGGACAACCAAGAGACCCAGTACTTC
few	TRBJ1-5	TRBV28	NA	CASSLWVDSNQPQHF	TGTGCCAGCAGTTTATGGGTGGATAGCAATCAGCCCCAGCATTTT
few	TRBJ2-1	TRBV19	NA	CASNPYGDAYNEQFF	TGTGCCAGTAATCCCTATGGGGATGCCTACAATGAGCAGTTCTTC
NA	TRBJ2-2	TRBV28	TRBD2	CASTRLAFTGELFF	TGTGCCAGCACGCGACTAGCCTTTACCGGGGAGCTGTTTTTT
many	TRBJ2-7	TRBV7-8	NA	CASSPRRYGQYF	TGTGCCAGCAGTCCCCGGCGGTACGGGCAGTACTTC
NA	TRBJ2-3	TRBV20-1	TRBD2	CSARDPSGGFFNTQYF	TGCAGTGCTAGAGATCCTAGCGGGGGGTTCTTCAATACGCAGTATTTT
NA	TRBJ2-7	TRBV2	NA	CASSDSGFPHEQYF	TGTGCCAGCAGTGATAGCGGATTTCCCCACGAGCAGTACTTC
few	TRBJ2-4	TRBV4-3	NA	CASSQDPFPTDLGGNIQYF	TGCGCCAGCAGCCAAGATCCCTTCCCGACAGACCTGGGGGGAAACATTCAGTACTTC
many	TRBJ2-1	TRBV6-2/TRBV6-3	TRBD1	CASKGTGYYNEQFF	TGTGCCAGCAAAGGGACAGGGTACTACAATGAGCAGTTCTTC
NA	TRBJ2-1	TRBV27	NA	CASSQIAGREVVEQFF	TGTGCCAGCAGTCAGATAGCTGGCAGGGAGGTGGTGGAGCAGTTCTTC
few	TRBJ2-1	TRBV10-3	TRBD1	CAISGGQGPFF	TGTGCCATCAGTGGGGGACAGGGGCCGTTCTTC
few	TRBJ2-1	TRBV6-1	NA	CASRATGTIHNEQFF	TGTGCCAGCAGGGCCACAGGGACGATCCACAATGAGCAGTTCTTC
NA	TRBJ1-1	TRBV29-1	TRBD1	CSVEGRGRYPMNTEAFF	TGCAGCGTTGAAGGCAGGGGGCGATACCCCATGAACACTGAAGCTTTCTTT
few	TRBJ2-1	TRBV9	TRBD1	CASSGDRAPYNEQFF	TGTGCCAGCAGCGGTGACAGGGCTCCCTACAATGAGCAGTTCTTC
NA	TRBJ1-1	TRBV14	NA	CASSPWGDTEAFF	TGTGCCAGCAGCCCTTGGGGAGACACTGAAGCTTTCTTT
NA	TRBJ1-4	TRBV29-1	NA	CSVLPGSTNEKLFF	TGCAGCGTTCTACCCGGGAGCACTAATGAAAAACTGTTTTTT
NA	TRBJ2-1	TRBV7-9	TRBD2	CASNSNPAGGPNNEQFF	TGTGCCAGCAACTCTAACCCTGCGGGGGGGCCCAACAATGAGCAGTTCTTC
many	TRBJ2-5	TRBV7-6	TRBD1	CASSFVPGQKETQYF	TGTGCCAGCAGCTTCGTCCCGGGACAGAAAGAGACCCAGTACTTC
NA	TRBJ1-2	TRBV28	NA	CASSFVGVSGYTF	TGTGCCAGCAGTTTTGTAGGGGTCTCTGGCTACACCTTC
NA	TRBJ1-1	TRBV7-9	TRBD1	CAGRQDRDGEAFF	TGTGCCGGTCGACAGGACAGGGATGGAGAGGCTTTCTTT
many	TRBJ2-2	TRBV7-8	TRBD1	CASSANTGVGNTGELFF	TGTGCCAGCAGCGCAAATACAGGGGTTGGGAACACCGGGGAGCTGTTTTTT
few	TRBJ1-2	TRBV6-5	NA	CASSYDRSNGYTF	TGTGCCAGCAGCTATGACAGGTCGAATGGCTACACCTTC
NA	TRBJ2-1	TRBV4-1	TRBD2	CASSQQTSGGARNEQFF	TGCGCCAGCAGCCAGCAGACTAGCGGGGGGGCACGAAATGAGCAGTTCTTC
NA	TRBJ2-3	TRBV7-9	TRBD2	CASSFKAGPDTQYF	TGTGCCAGCAGCTTTAAAGCGGGGCCAGATACGCAGTATTTT
few	TRBJ2-7	TRBV7-9	NA	CASRERDRSSYEQYF	TGTGCCAGCAGAGAGAGGGACCGGAGCTCCTACGAGCAGTACTTC
NA	TRBJ2-2	TRBV23-1	NA	CARDAGQISGELFF	TGCGCCAGAGACGCGGGACAGATTTCCGGGGAGCTGTTTTTT
NA	TRBJ1-2	TRBV4-1	TRBD1	CASSARQGDYTF	TGTGCCAGCAGCGCACGACAGGGGGACTACACCTTC
NA	TRBJ2-7	TRBV5-1	NA	CASSWRGLNEQYF	TGCGCCAGCAGCTGGAGGGGTCTTAACGAGCAGTACTTC
few	TRBJ2-2	TRBV7-9	NA	CASSPSSGAWVLFF	TGTGCCAGCAGCCCATCATCAGGGGCCTGGGTTCTGTTTTTT
many	TRBJ1-4	TRBV7-2	NA	CASSYRVSHEKLFF	TGTGCCAGCAGTTACAGGGTATCTCACGAAAAACTGTTTTTT
NA	TRBJ2-7	TRBV18	NA	CASSPSPHYEQYF	TGTGCCAGCTCACCATCCCCACACTACGAGCAGTACTTC
NA	TRBJ1-6	TRBV5-6	TRBD1	CASSFQTGTGASRSPLHF	TGTGCCAGCAGCTTCCAGACCGGGACAGGGGCTTCCCGATCACCCCTCCACTTT
NA	TRBJ2-2	TRBV27	NA	CASSSLGDDTGELFF	TGTGCCAGCAGCTCCCTGGGGGACGACACCGGGGAGCTGTTTTTT
few	TRBJ1-1	TRBV11-2	NA	CASSLWASGGNTEAFF	TGTGCCAGCAGCTTATGGGCTTCGGGGGGGAACACTGAAGCTTTCTTT
NA	TRBJ1-2	TRBV12-3/TRBV12-4	NA	CASSSFSGMTYTF	TGTGCCAGCAGTTCATTTTCTGGCATGACATACACCTTC
NA	TRBJ1-2	TRBV9	NA	CASIGQFYGYTF	TGTGCCAGCATCGGACAGTTCTATGGCTACACCTTC
NA	TRBJ2-7	TRBV27	NA	CASSRGQGEQYF	TGTGCCAGCAGCCGCGGGCAGGGTGAGCAGTACTTC
NA	TRBJ2-5	TRBV5-1	TRBD2	CASSYESGLALRFGETQYF	TGCGCCAGCAGCTACGAATCGGGACTAGCGCTTAGGTTCGGGGAGACCCAGTACTTC
many	TRBJ1-2	TRBV12-3/TRBV12-4	NA	CASTPGQPQIYGYTF	TGTGCCAGCACGCCCGGACAACCTCAAATCTATGGCTACACCTTC
NA	TRBJ2-1	TRBV6-6	TRBD1	CASSYRAGGQNEQFF	TGTGCCAGCAGTTACAGGGCAGGGGGCCAGAATGAGCAGTTCTTC